The source of this TCR beta chain is a study of T-cell memory formation after mild COVID-19. Study-wide context: The study found TCR clusters largely donor specific.

The length of the CDR3 is 16 residues. V was cut by 8 bases and J by 4 bases, with 20 bases left in between. The germline V gene encodes CDR1 MNHNY and CDR2 SVGAGI (reference sequence). Constant-segment primers served in 5'RACE that generated TCR alpha and TCR beta cDNA libraries bearing sample barcodes and UMIs. MiXCR, applied by TCRdb to the 5' RACE reads, yields one record per CDR3 protein. The sample lists about 180,000 distinct CDR3 sequences, approximately 16% occurring once. Study observations and caveats: The pre-infection memory compartment contained some responding clones, suggesting cross-reactive memory joined. Whereas later expanders leaned CD4+, clones contracting day 15 to 85 showed a balanced CD4/CD8 makeup.

In this sample, this clonotype turned up many times. Its antigen remains unidentified. Sequenced input: PBMCs or a T cell subset sorted from them (not recorded which). V gene TRBV6-6 combines with J gene TRBJ2-2; TRBD1 or TRBD2 may be the D gene (6 bases each). The sequence was obtained from an adult woman who had mild COVID-19 (a few samples of this study predate the infection). Cell type and time point are not known. The CDR3 spells CASLLWGARGTGELFF. In nucleotides, the CDR3 is TGTGCCAGCCTACTATGGGGGGCGCGAGGCACCGGGGAGCTGTTTTTT.